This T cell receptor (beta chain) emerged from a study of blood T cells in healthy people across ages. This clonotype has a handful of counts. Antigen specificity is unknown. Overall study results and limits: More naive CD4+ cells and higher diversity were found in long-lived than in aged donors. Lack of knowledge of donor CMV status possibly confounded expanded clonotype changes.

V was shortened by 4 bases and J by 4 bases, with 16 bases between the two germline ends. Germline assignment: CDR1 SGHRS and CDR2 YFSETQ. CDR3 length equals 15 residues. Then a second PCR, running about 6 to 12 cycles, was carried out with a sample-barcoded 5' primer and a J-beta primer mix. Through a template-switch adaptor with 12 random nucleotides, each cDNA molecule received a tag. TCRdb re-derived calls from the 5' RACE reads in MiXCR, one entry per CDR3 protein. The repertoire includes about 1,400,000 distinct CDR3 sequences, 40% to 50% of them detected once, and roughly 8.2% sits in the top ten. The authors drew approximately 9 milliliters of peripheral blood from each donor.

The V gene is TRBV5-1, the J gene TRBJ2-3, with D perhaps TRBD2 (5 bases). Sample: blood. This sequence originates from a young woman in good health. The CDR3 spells CASSGTSVLADTQYF. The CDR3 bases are TGCGCCAGCAGCGGTACTAGTGTGTTAGCAGATACGCAGTATTTT.